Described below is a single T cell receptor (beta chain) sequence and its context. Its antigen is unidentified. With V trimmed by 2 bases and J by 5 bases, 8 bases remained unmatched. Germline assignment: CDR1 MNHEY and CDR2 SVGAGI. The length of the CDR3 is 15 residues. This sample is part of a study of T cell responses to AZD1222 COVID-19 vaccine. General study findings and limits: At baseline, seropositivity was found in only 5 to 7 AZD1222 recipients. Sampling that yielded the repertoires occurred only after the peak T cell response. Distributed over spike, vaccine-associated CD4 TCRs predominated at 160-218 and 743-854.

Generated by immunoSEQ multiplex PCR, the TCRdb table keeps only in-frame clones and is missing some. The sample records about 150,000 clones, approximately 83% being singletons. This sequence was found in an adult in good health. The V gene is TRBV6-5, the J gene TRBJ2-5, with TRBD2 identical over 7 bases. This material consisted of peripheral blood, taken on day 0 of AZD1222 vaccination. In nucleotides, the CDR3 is TGTGCCAGCAGTTACATGGCTGCGGGAGAGGAGACCCAGTACTTC. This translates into CASSYMAAGEETQYF.